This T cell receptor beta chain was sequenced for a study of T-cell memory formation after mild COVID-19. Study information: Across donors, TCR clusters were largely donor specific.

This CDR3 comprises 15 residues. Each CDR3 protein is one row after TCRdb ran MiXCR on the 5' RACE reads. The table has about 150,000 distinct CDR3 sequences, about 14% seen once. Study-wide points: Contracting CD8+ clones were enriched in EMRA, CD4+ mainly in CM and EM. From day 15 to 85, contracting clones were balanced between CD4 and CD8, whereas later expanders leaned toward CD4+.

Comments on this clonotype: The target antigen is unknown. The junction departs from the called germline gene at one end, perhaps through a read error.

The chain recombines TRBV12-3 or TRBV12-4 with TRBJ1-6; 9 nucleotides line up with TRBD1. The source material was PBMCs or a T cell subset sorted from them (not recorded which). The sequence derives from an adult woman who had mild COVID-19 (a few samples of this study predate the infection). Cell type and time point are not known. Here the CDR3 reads CASSLEGQGNSPLHF. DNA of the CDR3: TGTGCCAGCAGTTTAGAGGGACAGGGAAATTCACCACTCCACTTT.